The sequence of this T cell receptor (beta chain) was determined in a study of blood T cell repertoires in COVID-19. Whole-study context: Spain, Italy and the United States supplied samples that represented acute and convalescent COVID-19. Sources were T cells, B-cell-depleted T cells, or PBMCs; the material itself was cDNA or gDNA.

The CDR3 runs to 14 residues. Trimming stripped 0 bases from V and 1 base from J, with 5 bases between. Germline V lookup: CDR1 SGHRS, CDR2 YFSETQ. In the original workflow: Counts of nucleated cells, estimated from reference gene primer amplification, were obtained. This table comes from immunoSEQ multiplex PCR, and its TCRdb copy is limited to in-frame clones, with some not included. V, J and clone size reflect that table, while D and trimming were determined from the DNA. Of about 56,000 clones in the sample, 80% to 90% were seen once. The receptor was isolated from a human donor in a cohort sampled during active COVID-19. The sequenced material came from peripheral blood. V and J are TRBV5-1 and TRBJ2-1; the D is unclear. The CDR3 DNA sequence: TGCGCCAGCAGCTTGGACAGTTCCTACAATGAGCAGTTCTTC. Its protein product is CASSLDSSYNEQFF.